The 20 T cell receptor beta chains in this list originate from one sample, sequenced in a study of vaccination effects on CD4 cells after COVID-19. ViraFEST assay sequencing came after antigen-specific CD4+ T cells were expanded with viral peptide pools. Having been cultured for less than 13 days, the cells underwent CD4+ T cell isolation. Nobody among the vaccine recipients had prior SARS-CoV-2 infection (nucleocapsid antibodies were negative). Libraries were prepared by immunoSEQ multiplex PCR; TCRdb keeps only in-frame clonotypes and omits some of them. The table includes around 63,000 clones, 70% to 85% detected once. Their antigens are not known. This specimen consisted of CD4+ T cells from PBMCs cultured with HCoV-OC43 spike peptides, obtained before COVID-19 vaccination. Subset: HCoV-OC43 spike overlapping peptide pool stimulation. Receptors were obtained from a human donor who received a COVID-19 vaccine.

The chain has TRBV5-6 and TRBJ1-2; 11 nucleotides align to TRBD1. After removal of 3 bases from V and 4 bases from J, the junction contained 5 bases not matched to a gene. This CDR3 contains 15 residues. Germline CDR1 and CDR2: SGHDT and YYEEEE. The CDR3 region has the DNA TGTGCCAGCAGCTCCGGGACAGGGGGTGCCTATGGCTACACCTTC. Its translation: CASSSGTGGAYGYTF.

The chain combines TRBV12-3 or TRBV12-4 with TRBJ1-5; D unresolved. The CDR3 runs 12 residues. V gave up 3 bases and J gave up 6 bases, with 6 bases separating them. CDR3 bases: TGTGCCAGCAGTTTTGTAGGTCAGCCCCAGCATTTT. Its protein product is CASSFVGQPQHF.

The V call is TRBV24-1, the J call TRBJ2-2; 8 nucleotides line up with TRBD2. The CDR3 covers 16 residues. After removal of 3 bases from V and 6 bases from J, the junction contained 8 bases not matched to a gene. CDR1 is KGHDR, CDR2 SFDVKD, per germline. The CDR3 spells CATSDPGGILAGELFF. Here the CDR3 DNA reads TGTGCCACCAGTGATCCGGGAGGGATTTTGGCCGGGGAGCTGTTTTTT.

V is TRBV11-2 and J is TRBJ2-4; 7 positions match TRBD1. The J segment lost 2 bases and the V segment lost 1 base, leaving 5 bases of the junction unmatched. Germline V gene lookup returns CDR1 SGHAT and CDR2 FQNNGV. CDR3 length: 16 residues. DNA for the CDR3: TGTGCCAGCAGCTTAGGTCCAGGGGGAACCAAAAACATTCAGTACTTC. Translated: CASSLGPGGTKNIQYF.

This chain joins TRBV7-3 and TRBJ2-5, with D possibly matching TRBD2 (6 bases). Germline V gives CDR1 SGHTA, CDR2 FQGTGA. This CDR3 comprises 14 residues. Trimming cost V 5 bases and J 2 bases, with 12 bases left between them. CDR3 in DNA: TGTGCCAGCAGCCCTTTCGGGGGACAAGAGACCCAGTACTTC. The encoded protein is CASSPFGGQETQYF.

V and J are TRBV19 and TRBJ1-2; D gene uncertain. Per the germline V gene, CDR1 is LNHDA and CDR2 is SQIVND (reference sequence). The CDR3 has 15 amino acids. V was trimmed by 7 bases and J by 3 bases, leaving 18 bases between them. The CDR3 bases are TGTGCCAGTAAGCGGTTGACGATCGGGGACTATGGCTACACCTTC. Its translation: CASKRLTIGDYGYTF.

This chain links TRBV28 with TRBJ1-4; 8 bases match TRBD1. There are 15 residues in the CDR3. CDR1 and CDR2 (germline): MDHEN, SYDVKM. The trim removed 6 bases at V and 4 bases at J, leaving 7 bases unmatched. The CDR3 DNA sequence: TGTGCCAGCAGGGACCAGGGGGCCGGTAATGAAAAACTGTTTTTT. The encoded protein is CASRDQGAGNEKLFF.

The gene calls are TRBV19 and TRBJ1-1; 7 bases align to TRBD1. The CDR3 runs 16 residues. Germline loops: CDR1 LNHDA, CDR2 SQIVND (reference sequence). Trimming took 2 bases from V and 3 from J; bases not matched to a gene: 9. DNA for the CDR3: TGTGCCAGTAGTATAAAAAACAGGGGTCTGGACACTGAAGCTTTCTTT. As protein: CASSIKNRGLDTEAFF.

V is TRBV24-1 and J is TRBJ1-2, with a tentative D call TRBD1 (6 bases). CDR1 and CDR2 from the germline V gene are KGHDR and SFDVKD. The CDR3 runs 14 residues. Trimming left V 1 base short and J 7 bases short, with 12 bases between. This CDR3 is CATSDFTQGVGYTF. The CDR3 DNA reads as TGTGCCACCAGTGATTTCACACAGGGAGTTGGCTACACCTTC.

The V call is TRBV5-1, the J call TRBJ2-5; tentative D call: TRBD1 (5 bases). The V gene lost 0 bases and the J gene lost 2 bases, with 8 bases spanning the gap. The CDR3 is 14 residues long. The germline gives CDR1 SGHRS, CDR2 YFSETQ. The CDR3: CASSLEAGQETQYF. CDR3 DNA sequence: TGCGCCAGCAGCTTGGAGGCAGGGCAAGAGACCCAGTACTTC.

The table lists this clone with a few counts. The chain recombines TRBV5-6 with TRBJ1-1; D gene unclear. The CDR3 contains 13 residues. V lost 4 bases to trimming and J lost 0 bases, with 7 bases between them. Germline lookup yields CDR1 SGHDT and CDR2 YYEEEE. The CDR3: CASSRAMNTEAFF. CDR3 in DNA: TGTGCCAGCAGCAGAGCTATGAACACTGAAGCTTTCTTT.

The CDR3 here is CASETDEQYV. CDR3 coding DNA: TGTGCCAGCGAGACGGACGAGCAGTACGTC. The rearrangement joins TRBV6-4 to TRBJ2-7; no definite D call. With 8 bases removed from V and 5 bases from J, the gap between germline ends came to 7 bases. CDR3 length: 10 amino acids. Looked up from germline, CDR1 is MRHNA and CDR2 is SNTAGT.

This clone occurred a few times. The chain uses TRBV30 and TRBJ1-2, with D perhaps TRBD1 (5 bases). This CDR3 has 12 amino acids. Germline V CDR1 and CDR2: GTSNPN, SVGIG (reference sequence). V gave up 2 bases and J gave up 8 bases, with 12 bases separating them. CDR3 region: CAWSRDRGGYTF. The DNA for the CDR3 is TGTGCCTGGAGTCGGGACCGAGGGGGCTACACCTTC.

This clone was recorded a few times. The J gene is TRBJ1-6, the V gene TRBV4-1; TRBD1 is a possible D gene (6 bases). In germline, CDR1 is MGHRA, CDR2 YSYEKL. This CDR3 comprises 15 residues. Trimming removed 0 bases from V and 9 bases from J, with 12 bases in between. CDR3 coding DNA: TGCGCCAGCAGCCAAGATAGGGGGGCAGGTTCACCCCTCCACTTT. Its protein product is CASSQDRGAGSPLHF.

V and J are TRBV5-4 and TRBJ2-1; a weak D match, TRBD1 (7 bases). This CDR3 region has 15 residues. The V gene lost 7 bases and the J gene lost 4 bases, with 18 bases spanning the gap. Germline CDR1 and CDR2: SGHNT and YYREEE (reference sequence). This CDR3 reads CASLPRQGGYNEQFF. The CDR3 nucleotides read TGTGCCAGCTTACCCCGGCAGGGGGGTTACAATGAGCAGTTCTTC.

The chain has TRBV28 and TRBJ1-2; D unresolved. V lost 1 base to trimming and J lost 8 bases, with 8 bases between them. Germline V CDR1 and CDR2: MDHEN, SYDVKM. This CDR3 is built from 12 residues. The CDR3 loop is CASSLLGSGYTF. DNA of the CDR3: TGTGCCAGCAGTTTATTGGGGTCGGGCTACACCTTC.

V and J are TRBV6-5 and TRBJ1-2; D is perhaps TRBD1 (6 bases). This CDR3 spans 13 amino acids. The V gene lost 0 bases and the J gene lost 8 bases, with 10 bases spanning the gap. CDR1 and CDR2 (germline): MNHEY, SVGAGI. CDR3 nucleotide sequence: TGTGCCAGCAGTTACTCGAAGGGGGGCGGCTACACCTTC. This codes for CASSYSKGGGYTF.

This CDR3 is CASPQGLAGVPSSTDTQYF. The DNA for the CDR3 is TGTGCCAGCCCCCAGGGACTAGCGGGGGTCCCCTCTAGCACAGATACGCAGTATTTT. The rearrangement joins TRBV5-8 to TRBJ2-3; the match to TRBD2 covers 14 bases. Germline CDR1 and CDR2: SGHTS and YDEGEE. J lost 0 bases, V lost 7 bases, and 13 bases had no gene match. There are 19 residues in the CDR3.

The chain uses TRBV6-2 or TRBV6-3 and TRBJ2-7; D gene uncertain. The V end lost 5 bases, the J end lost 5 bases, and 16 bases lay between the germline ends. From germline, CDR1 is MNHEY and CDR2 SVGEGT. The CDR3 is 14 amino acids. CDR3 sequence (DNA): TGTGCCAGCAGTAGGACCCCGTGGGCTCACGAGCAGTACGTC. Protein: CASSRTPWAHEQYV.

The chain joins TRBV7-3 to TRBJ2-1; D tentatively fits TRBD1 or TRBD2 (5 bases each). Looked up from germline, CDR1 is SGHTA and CDR2 is FQGTGA. V shed 3 bases and J shed 7 bases, with 22 bases lying between them. CDR3 size: 17 residues. The CDR3, as DNA: TGTGCCAGCAGCTTCCAGGGAGAGGGGCGCACGGGTAATGAGCAGTTCTTC. Encoded protein: CASSFQGEGRTGNEQFF.